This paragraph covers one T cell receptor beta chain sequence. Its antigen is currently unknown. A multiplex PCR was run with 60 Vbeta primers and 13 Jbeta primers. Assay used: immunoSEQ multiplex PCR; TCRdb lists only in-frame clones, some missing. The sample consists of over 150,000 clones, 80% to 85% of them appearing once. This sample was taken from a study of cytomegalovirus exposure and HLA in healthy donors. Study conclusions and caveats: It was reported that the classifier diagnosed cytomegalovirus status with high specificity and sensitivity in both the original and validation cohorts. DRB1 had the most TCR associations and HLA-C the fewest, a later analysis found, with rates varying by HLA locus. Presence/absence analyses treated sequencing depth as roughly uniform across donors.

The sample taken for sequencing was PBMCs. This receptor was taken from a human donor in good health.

This CDR3 is CASSLPGQGRAGELFF. For the CDR3, the DNA is TGTGCCAGCAGCTTACCGGGACAGGGACGAGCCGGGGAGCTGTTTTTT. This chain joins TRBV14 and TRBJ2-2, with TRBD1 matching 9 bases. This CDR3 region has 16 residues. Germline assignment: CDR1 SGHDN and CDR2 FVKESK. The ends lost 5 bases at V and 6 bases at J; junction bases unmatched: 10.